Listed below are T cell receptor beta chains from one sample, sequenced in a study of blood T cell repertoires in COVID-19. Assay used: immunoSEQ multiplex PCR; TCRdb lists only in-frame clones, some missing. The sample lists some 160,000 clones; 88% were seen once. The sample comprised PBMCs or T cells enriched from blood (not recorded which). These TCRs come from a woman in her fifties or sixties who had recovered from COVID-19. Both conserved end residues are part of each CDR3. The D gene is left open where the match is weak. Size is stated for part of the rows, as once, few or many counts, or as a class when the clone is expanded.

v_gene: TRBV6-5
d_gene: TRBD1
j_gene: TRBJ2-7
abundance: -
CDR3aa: CASSYSQGASYEQYF
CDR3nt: TGTGCCAGCAGTTACTCGCAGGGGGCCTCCTACGAGCAGTACTTC

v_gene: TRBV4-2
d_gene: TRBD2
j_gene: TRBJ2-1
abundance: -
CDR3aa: CASSQEGTSGNNEQFF
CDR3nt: TGTGCCAGCAGCCAAGAAGGGACTAGCGGAAACAATGAGCAGTTCTTC

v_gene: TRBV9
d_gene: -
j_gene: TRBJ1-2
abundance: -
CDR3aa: CASSGVLINYGYTF
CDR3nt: TGTGCCAGCAGCGGAGTCCTGATTAACTATGGCTACACCTTC

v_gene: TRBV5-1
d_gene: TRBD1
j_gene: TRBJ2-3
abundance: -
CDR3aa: CASSSRTGTDTQYF
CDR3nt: TGCGCCAGCAGCTCAAGGACAGGGACAGATACGCAGTATTTT

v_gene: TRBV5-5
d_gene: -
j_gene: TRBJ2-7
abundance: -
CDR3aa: CASIQQARSSYEQYF
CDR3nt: TGTGCCAGCATCCAGCAGGCGAGAAGCTCCTACGAGCAGTACTTC

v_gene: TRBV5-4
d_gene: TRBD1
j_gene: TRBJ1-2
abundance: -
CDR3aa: CASSHGTDYGYTF
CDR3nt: TGTGCCAGCAGCCACGGGACAGATTATGGCTACACCTTC

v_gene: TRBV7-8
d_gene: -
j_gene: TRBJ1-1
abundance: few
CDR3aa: CASMLRDKSLVTEAFF
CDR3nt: TGTGCCAGCATGCTTAGGGACAAAAGTCTGGTCACTGAAGCTTTCTTT

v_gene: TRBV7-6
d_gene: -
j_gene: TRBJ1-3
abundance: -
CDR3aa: CASSLVPPIRTSGNTIYF
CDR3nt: TGTGCCAGCAGCTTAGTACCCCCAATACGGACATCTGGAAACACCATATATTTT

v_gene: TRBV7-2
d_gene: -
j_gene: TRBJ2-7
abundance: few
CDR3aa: CASSLSSQVTYEQYF
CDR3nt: TGTGCCAGCAGCTTATCTTCCCAGGTAACCTACGAGCAGTACTTC

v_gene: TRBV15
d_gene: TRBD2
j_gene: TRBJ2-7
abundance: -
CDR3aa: CATSRDAGGKDEQYF
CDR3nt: TGTGCCACCAGCAGAGACGCGGGGGGGAAAGACGAGCAGTACTTC

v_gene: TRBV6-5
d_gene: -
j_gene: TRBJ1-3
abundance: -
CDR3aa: CASSPSGNTIYF
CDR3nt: TGTGCCAGCAGTCCTTCCGGAAACACCATATATTTT

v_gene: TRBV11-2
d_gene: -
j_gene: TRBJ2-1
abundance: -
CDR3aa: CASSLLYSYNEQFF
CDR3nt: TGTGCCAGCAGCTTACTCTACTCCTACAATGAGCAGTTCTTC

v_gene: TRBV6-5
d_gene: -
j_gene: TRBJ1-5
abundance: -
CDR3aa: CASRTVNQPQHF
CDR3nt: TGTGCCAGCCGGACAGTAAATCAGCCCCAGCATTTT

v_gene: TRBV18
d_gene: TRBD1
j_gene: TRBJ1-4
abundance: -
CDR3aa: CASSPGRGREKLFF
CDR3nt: TGTGCCAGCTCACCAGGCAGGGGGCGAGAAAAACTGTTTTTT

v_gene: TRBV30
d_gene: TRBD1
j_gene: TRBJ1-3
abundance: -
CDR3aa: CAWSLQGAYTIYF
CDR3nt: TGTGCCTGGAGTTTGCAGGGGGCATACACCATATATTTT

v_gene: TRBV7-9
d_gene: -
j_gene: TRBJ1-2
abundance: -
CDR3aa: CASSLSRSGYTF
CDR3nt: TGTGCCAGCAGCTTGTCGCGGAGTGGCTACACCTTC

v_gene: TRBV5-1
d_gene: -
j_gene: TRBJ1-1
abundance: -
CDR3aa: CASRTGSEAFF
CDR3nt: TGCGCCAGCCGAACAGGGTCTGAAGCTTTCTTT

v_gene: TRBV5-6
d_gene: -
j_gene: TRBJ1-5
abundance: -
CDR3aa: CASSLFLSNQPQHF
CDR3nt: TGTGCCAGCAGCTTGTTTCTTAGCAATCAGCCCCAGCATTTT

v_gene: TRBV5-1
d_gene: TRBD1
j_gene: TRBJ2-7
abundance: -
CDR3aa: CASSLRTGSYEQYF
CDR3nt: TGCGCCAGCAGCTTGAGGACAGGCTCCTACGAGCAGTACTTC

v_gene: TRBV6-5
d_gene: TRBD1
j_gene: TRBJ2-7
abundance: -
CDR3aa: CASSYQGAGYEQYF
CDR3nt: TGTGCCAGCAGTTACCAGGGGGCTGGGTACGAGCAGTACTTC

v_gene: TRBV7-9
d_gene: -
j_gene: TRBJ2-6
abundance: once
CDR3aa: CASSLSESGANVLTF
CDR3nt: TGTGCCAGCAGCTTGTCGGAGTCTGGGGCCAACGTCCTGACTTTC

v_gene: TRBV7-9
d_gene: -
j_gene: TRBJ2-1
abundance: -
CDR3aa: CASSSRWKHPHNEQFF
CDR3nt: TGTGCCAGCAGCTCTAGGTGGAAGCATCCGCACAATGAGCAGTTCTTC

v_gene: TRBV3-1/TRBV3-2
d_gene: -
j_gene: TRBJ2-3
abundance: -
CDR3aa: CASSQDRRLARSTDTQYF
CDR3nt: TGTGCCAGCAGCCAAGATCGACGTCTAGCTCGTAGCACAGATACGCAGTATTTT

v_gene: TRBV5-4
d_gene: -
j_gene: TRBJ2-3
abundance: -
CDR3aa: CASSLLTDTQYF
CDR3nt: TGTGCCAGCAGCCTCCTCACAGATACGCAGTATTTT

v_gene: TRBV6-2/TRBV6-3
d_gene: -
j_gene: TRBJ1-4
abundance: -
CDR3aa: CASGSQGNEKLFF
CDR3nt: TGTGCCAGCGGTTCCCAGGGTAATGAAAAACTGTTTTTT

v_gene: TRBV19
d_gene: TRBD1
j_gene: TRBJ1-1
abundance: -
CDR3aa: CASSDPGQGGYTEAFF
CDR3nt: TGTGCCAGTAGTGACCCGGGACAGGGTGGGTACACTGAAGCTTTCTTT

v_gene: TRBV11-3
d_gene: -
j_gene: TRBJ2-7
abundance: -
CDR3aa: CASSRSRGYSYEQYF
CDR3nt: TGTGCCAGCAGCCGCAGCAGGGGTTACTCCTACGAGCAGTACTTC

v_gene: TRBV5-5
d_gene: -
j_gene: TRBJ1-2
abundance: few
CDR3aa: CASSLASSEGLGYTF
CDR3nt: TGTGCCAGCAGCTTGGCCAGTTCGGAGGGTCTTGGCTACACCTTC

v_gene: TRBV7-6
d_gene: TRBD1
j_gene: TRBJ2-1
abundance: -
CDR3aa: CASSPHSGTGYNEQFF
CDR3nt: TGTGCCAGCAGCCCCCATTCCGGGACAGGGTACAATGAGCAGTTCTTC

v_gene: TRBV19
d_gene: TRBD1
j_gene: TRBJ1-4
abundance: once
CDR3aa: CASSLRGPWEKLFF
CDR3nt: TGTGCCAGTAGTTTGAGGGGGCCTTGGGAAAAACTGTTTTTT

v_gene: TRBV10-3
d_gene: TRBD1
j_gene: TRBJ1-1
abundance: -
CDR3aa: CAISINRGTEAFF
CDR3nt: TGTGCCATCAGTATTAACAGGGGGACTGAAGCTTTCTTT

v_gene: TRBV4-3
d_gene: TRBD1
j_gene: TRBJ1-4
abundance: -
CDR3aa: CASRRTGEILEKLFF
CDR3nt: TGCGCCAGCAGGCGGACAGGGGAGATTTTAGAAAAACTGTTTTTT

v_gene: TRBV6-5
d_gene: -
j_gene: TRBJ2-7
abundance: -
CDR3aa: CASSGGYEQYF
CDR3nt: TGTGCCAGCAGCGGAGGGTACGAGCAGTACTTC

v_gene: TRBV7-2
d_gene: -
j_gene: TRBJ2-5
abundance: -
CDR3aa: CASSLSHLRETQYF
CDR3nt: TGTGCCAGCAGCTTAAGTCATCTTCGGGAGACCCAGTACTTC

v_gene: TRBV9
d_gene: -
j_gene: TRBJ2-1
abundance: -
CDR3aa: CASSVDGDPNNEQFF
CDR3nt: TGTGCCAGCAGCGTAGACGGGGATCCAAACAATGAGCAGTTCTTC

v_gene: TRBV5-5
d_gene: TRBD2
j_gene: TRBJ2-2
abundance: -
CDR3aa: CASSLLSGGTGELFF
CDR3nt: TGTGCCAGCAGCTTATTAAGCGGGGGAACCGGGGAGCTGTTTTTT

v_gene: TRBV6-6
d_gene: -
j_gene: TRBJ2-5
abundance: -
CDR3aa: CASSLQGSQETQYF
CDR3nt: TGTGCCAGCAGTTTACAGGGATCCCAAGAGACCCAGTACTTC

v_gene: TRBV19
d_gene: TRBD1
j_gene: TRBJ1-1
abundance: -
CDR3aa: CASSIGQGVTNTEAFF
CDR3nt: TGTGCCAGTAGTATAGGACAGGGGGTGACGAACACTGAAGCTTTCTTT

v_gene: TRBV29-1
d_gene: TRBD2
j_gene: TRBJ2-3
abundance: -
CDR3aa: CSVAEAGTGDTQYF
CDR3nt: TGCAGCGTTGCGGAAGCGGGAACGGGGGATACGCAGTATTTT

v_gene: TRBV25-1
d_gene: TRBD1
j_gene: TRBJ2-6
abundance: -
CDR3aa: CASSERQGVNSGANVLTF
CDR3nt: TGTGCCAGCAGTGAAAGACAGGGGGTCAACTCTGGGGCCAACGTCCTGACTTTC

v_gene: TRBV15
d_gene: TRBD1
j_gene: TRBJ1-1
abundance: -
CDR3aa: CATSSGQGAGAEAFF
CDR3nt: TGTGCCACCAGCAGCGGACAGGGGGCAGGTGCTGAAGCTTTCTTT

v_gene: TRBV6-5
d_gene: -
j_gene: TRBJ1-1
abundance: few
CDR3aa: CASRRGNTEAFF
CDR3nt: TGTGCCAGCAGGCGGGGTAACACTGAAGCTTTCTTT

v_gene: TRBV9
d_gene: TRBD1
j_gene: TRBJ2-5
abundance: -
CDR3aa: CASSHGQGEETQYF
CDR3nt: TGTGCCAGCTCCCATGGGCAGGGGGAAGAGACCCAGTACTTC

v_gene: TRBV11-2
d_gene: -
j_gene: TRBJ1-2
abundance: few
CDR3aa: CASSLGAQSYGYTF
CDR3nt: TGTGCCAGCAGCCTAGGGGCTCAGTCCTATGGCTACACCTTC

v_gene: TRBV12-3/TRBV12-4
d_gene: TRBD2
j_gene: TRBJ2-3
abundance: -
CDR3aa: CASRRGTSATQYF
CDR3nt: TGTGCCAGCAGACGCGGGACTAGCGCAACGCAGTATTTT

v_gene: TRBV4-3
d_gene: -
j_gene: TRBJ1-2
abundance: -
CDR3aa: CASSQEGQSYGYTF
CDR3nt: TGCGCCAGCAGCCAAGAGGGGCAGAGTTATGGCTACACCTTC

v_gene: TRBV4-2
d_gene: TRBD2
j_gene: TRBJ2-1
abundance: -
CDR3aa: CASSLSGEGNEQFF
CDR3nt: TGTGCCAGCAGCCTTAGCGGGGAAGGCAATGAGCAGTTCTTC

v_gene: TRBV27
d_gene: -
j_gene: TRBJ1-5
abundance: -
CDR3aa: CASKRGGGKQPQHF
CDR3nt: TGTGCCAGCAAACGCGGCGGGGGCAAACAGCCCCAGCATTTT

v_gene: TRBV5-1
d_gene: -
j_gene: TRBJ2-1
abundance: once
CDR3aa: CASSLAAGSHNEQFF
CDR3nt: TGCGCCAGCAGCTTGGCCGCGGGGTCCCACAATGAGCAGTTCTTC

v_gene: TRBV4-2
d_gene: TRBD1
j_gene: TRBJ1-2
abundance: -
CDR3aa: CASSNRQGARNYGYTF
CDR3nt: TGTGCCAGCAGCAACAGACAGGGGGCAAGGAACTATGGCTACACCTTC

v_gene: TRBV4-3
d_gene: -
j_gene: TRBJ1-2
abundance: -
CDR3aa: CASSQDNSGYTF
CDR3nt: TGCGCCAGCAGCCAAGATAACAGCGGCTACACCTTC

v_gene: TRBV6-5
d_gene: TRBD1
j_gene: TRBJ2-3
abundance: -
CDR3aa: CASSVTGGITDTQYF
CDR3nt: TGTGCCAGCAGCGTCACAGGGGGCATCACAGATACGCAGTATTTT

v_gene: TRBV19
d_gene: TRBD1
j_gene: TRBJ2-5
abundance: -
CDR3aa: CASRNRGQETQYF
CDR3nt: TGTGCCAGTAGGAACAGGGGACAAGAGACCCAGTACTTC

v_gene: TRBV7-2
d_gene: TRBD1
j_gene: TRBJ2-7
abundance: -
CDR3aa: CASSTDRGSYEQYF
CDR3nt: TGTGCCAGCAGCACCGACAGGGGCTCCTACGAGCAGTACTTC

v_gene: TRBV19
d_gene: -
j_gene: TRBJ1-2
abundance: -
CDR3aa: CASSHLGAEGYTF
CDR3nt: TGTGCCAGTAGCCACCTGGGGGCGGAGGGCTACACCTTC

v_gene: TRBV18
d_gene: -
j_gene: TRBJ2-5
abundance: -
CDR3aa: CASSPLDGKETQYF
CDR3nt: TGTGCCAGCTCACCCCTGGACGGGAAAGAGACCCAGTACTTC

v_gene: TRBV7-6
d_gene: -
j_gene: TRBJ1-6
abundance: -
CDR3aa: CASSYRDTNSPLHF
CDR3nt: TGTGCCAGCAGCTACCGGGACACGAATTCACCCCTCCACTTT

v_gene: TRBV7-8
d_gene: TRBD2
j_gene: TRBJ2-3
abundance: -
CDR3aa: CASSLGGWAGGRTDTQYF
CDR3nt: TGTGCCAGCAGCTTAGGAGGTTGGGCGGGGGGGCGCACAGATACGCAGTATTTT

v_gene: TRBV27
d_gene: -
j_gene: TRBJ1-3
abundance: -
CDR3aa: CASRQTGRDTIYF
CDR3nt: TGTGCCAGCAGACAGACAGGCCGAGACACCATATATTTT

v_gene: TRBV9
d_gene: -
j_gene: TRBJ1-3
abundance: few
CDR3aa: CASSVEVLSGNTIYF
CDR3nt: TGTGCCAGCAGCGTAGAAGTACTCTCTGGAAACACCATATATTTT